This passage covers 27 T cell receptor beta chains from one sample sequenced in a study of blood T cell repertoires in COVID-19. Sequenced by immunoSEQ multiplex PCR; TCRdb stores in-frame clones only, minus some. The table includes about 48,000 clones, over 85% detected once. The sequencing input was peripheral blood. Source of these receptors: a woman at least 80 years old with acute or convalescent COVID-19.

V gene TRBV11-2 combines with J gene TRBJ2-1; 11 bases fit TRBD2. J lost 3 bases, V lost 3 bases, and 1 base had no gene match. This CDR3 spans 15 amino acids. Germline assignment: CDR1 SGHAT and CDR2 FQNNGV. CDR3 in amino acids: CASSFLAGGYNEQFF. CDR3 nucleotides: TGTGCCAGCAGCTTCCTAGCGGGGGGCTACAATGAGCAGTTCTTC.

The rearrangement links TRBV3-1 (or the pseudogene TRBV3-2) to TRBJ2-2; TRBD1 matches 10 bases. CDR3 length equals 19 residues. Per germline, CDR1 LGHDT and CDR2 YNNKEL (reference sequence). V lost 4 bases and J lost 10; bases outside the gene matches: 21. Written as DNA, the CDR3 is TGTGCCAGCAGCCGAACCGGGACAGGGGACTCCGGATCAGTTAAGGAGCTGTTTTTT. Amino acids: CASSRTGTGDSGSVKELFF.

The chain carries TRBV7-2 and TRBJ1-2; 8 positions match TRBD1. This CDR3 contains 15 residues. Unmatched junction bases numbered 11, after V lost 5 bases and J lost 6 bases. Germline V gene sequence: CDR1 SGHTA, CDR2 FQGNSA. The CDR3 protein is CASSPETGDRDGYTF. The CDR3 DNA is TGTGCCAGCAGCCCCGAGACAGGGGATAGGGATGGCTACACCTTC.

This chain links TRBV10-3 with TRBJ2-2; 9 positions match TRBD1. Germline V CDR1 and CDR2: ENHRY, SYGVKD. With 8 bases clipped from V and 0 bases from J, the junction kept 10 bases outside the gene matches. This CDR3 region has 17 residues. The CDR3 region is CAIRGQGPPANTGELFF. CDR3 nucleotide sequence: TGTGCCATCCGGGGACAGGGTCCCCCCGCGAACACCGGGGAGCTGTTTTTT.

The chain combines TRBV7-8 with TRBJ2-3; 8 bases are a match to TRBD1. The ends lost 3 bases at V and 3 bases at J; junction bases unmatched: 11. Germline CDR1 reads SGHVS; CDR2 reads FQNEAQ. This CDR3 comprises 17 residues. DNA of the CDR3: TGTGCCAGCAGCTTCTTAGGGACAGGAGGGGGGACAGATACGCAGTATTTT. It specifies CASSFLGTGGGTDTQYF.

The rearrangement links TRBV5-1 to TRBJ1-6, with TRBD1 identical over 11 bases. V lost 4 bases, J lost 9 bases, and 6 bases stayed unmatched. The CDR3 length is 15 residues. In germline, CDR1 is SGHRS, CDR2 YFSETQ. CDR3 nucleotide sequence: TGCGCCAGCAGCCCGACGGGACAGGGGGTTTCACCCCTCCACTTT. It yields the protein CASSPTGQGVSPLHF.

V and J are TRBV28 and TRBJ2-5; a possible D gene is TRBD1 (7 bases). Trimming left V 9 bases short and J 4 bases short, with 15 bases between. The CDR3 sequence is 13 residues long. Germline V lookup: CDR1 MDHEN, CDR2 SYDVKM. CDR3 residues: CASGQVGGETQYF. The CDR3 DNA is TGTGCCAGTGGACAGGTGGGAGGAGAGACCCAGTACTTC.

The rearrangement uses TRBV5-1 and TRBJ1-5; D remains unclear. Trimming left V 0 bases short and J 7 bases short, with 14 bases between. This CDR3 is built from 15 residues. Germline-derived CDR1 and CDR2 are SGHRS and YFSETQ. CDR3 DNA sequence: TGCGCCAGCAGCTTGGACCGGTCAACGGGACAGCCCCAGCATTTT. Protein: CASSLDRSTGQPQHF.

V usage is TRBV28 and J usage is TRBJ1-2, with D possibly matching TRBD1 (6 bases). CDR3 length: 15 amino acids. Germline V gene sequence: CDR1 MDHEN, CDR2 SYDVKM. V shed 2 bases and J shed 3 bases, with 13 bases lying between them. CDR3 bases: TGTGCCAGCAGTTTAGTGGGGGGGCCGGACTATGGCTACACCTTC. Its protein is CASSLVGGPDYGYTF.

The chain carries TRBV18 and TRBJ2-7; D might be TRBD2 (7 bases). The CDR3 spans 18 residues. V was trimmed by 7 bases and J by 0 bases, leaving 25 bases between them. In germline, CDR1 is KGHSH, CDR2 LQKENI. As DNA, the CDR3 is TGTGCCAGCTTTCGGACAGTAAGCGTGGGGGGGAGCTCCTACGAGCAGTACGTC. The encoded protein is CASFRTVSVGGSSYEQYV.

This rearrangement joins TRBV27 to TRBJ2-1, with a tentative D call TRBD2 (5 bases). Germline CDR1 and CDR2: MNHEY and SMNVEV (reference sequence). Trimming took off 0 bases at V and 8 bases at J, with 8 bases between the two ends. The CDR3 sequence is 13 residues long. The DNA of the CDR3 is TGTGCCAGCAGTTTATCGAGGGTCCATGAGCAGTTCTTC. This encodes CASSLSRVHEQFF.

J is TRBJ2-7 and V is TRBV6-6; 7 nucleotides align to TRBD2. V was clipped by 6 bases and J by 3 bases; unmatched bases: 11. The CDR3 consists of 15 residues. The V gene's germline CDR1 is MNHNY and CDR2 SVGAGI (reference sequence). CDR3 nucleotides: TGTGCCAGCAGGGCCAGCGGGGTCAGCATCTACGAGCAGTACTTC. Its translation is CASRASGVSIYEQYF.

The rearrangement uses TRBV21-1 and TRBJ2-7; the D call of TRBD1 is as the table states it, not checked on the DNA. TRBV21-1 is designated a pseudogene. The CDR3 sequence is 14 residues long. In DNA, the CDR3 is TGTGCCAGCAGCAAACGGGACAGGGCCTTCGAGCAGTACGTC. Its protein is CASSKRDRAFEQYV.

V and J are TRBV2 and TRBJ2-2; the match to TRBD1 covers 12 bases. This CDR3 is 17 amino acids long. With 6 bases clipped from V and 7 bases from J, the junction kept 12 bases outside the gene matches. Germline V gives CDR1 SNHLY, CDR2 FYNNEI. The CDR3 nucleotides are TGTGCCAGCAGCGCCGCTCGGGACAGGGGGCTGGACGGGGAGCTGTTTTTT. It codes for CASSAARDRGLDGELFF.

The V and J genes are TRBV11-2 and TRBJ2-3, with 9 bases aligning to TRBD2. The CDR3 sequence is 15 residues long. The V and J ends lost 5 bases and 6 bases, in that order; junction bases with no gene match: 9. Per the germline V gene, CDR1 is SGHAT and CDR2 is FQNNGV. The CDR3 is CASSLQRGVGDTQYF. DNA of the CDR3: TGTGCCAGCAGCCTCCAGCGGGGGGTAGGGGATACGCAGTATTTT.

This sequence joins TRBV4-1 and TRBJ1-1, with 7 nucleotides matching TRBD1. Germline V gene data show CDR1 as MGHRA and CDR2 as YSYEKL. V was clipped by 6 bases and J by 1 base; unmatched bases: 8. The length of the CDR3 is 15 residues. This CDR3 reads CASRHNEGANTEAFF. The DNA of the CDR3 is TGCGCCAGCAGACATAACGAGGGGGCGAACACTGAAGCTTTCTTT.

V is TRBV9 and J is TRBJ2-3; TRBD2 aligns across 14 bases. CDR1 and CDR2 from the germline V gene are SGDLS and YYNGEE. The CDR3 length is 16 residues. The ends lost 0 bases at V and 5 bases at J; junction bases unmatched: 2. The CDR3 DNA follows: TGTGCCAGCAGCGTAGAGGGACTAGCGGGAGTAGATACGCAGTATTTT. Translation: CASSVEGLAGVDTQYF.

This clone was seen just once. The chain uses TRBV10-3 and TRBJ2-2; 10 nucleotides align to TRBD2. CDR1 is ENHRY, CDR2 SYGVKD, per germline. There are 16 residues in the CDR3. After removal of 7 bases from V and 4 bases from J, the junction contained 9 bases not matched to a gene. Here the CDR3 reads CAITGGTSVGTGELFF. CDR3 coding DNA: TGTGCCATCACCGGCGGGACTAGCGTTGGCACCGGGGAGCTGTTTTTT.

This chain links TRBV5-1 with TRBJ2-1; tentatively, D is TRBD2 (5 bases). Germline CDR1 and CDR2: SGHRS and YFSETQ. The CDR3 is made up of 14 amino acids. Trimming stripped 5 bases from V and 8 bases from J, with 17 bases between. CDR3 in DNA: TGCGCCAGCAGTTCCTCCCCCGGGCGGGATGAGCAGTTCTTC. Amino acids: CASSSSPGRDEQFF. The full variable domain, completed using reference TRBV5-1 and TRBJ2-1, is KAGVTQTPRYLIKTRGQQVTLSCSPISGHRSVSWYQQTPGQGLQFLFEYFSETQRNKGNFPGRFSGRQFSNSRSEMNVSTLELGDSALYLCASSSSPGRDEQFFGPGTRLTVL.

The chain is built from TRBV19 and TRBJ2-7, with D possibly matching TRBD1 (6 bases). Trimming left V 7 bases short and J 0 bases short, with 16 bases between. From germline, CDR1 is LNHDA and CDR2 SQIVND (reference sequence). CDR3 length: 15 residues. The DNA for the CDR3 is TGTGCCAGTATAGGCCGGACAGACTACTCCTACGAGCAGTACTTC. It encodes CASIGRTDYSYEQYF.

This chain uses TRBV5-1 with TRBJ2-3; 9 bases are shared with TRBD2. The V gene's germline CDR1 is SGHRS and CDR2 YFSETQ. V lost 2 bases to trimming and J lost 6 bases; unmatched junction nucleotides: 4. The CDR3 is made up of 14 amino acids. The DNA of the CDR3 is TGCGCCAGCAGCTTCGGGACTAGCAGGGATACGCAGTATTTT. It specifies CASSFGTSRDTQYF. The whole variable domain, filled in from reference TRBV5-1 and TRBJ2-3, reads KAGVTQTPRYLIKTRGQQVTLSCSPISGHRSVSWYQQTPGQGLQFLFEYFSETQRNKGNFPGRFSGRQFSNSRSEMNVSTLELGDSALYLCASSFGTSRDTQYFGPGTRLTVL.

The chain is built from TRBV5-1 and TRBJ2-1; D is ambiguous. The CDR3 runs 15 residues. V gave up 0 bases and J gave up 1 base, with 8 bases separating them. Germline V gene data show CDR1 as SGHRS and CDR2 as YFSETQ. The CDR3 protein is CASSLERTSYNEQFF. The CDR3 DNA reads TGCGCCAGCAGCTTGGAACGCACTTCCTACAATGAGCAGTTCTTC.

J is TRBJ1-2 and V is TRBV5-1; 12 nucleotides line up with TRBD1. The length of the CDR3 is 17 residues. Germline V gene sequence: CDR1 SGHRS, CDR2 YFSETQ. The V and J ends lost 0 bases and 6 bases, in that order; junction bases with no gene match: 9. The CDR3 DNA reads TGCGCCAGCAGCTTGGCCGGGACAGGGGGCATTTTTGATGGCTACACCTTC. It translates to CASSLAGTGGIFDGYTF.

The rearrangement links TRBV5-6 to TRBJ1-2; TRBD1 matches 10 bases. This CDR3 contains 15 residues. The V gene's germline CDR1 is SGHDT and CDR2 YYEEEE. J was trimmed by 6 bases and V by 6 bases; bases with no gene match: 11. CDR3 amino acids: CASNWGDRGRNGYTF. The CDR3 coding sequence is TGTGCCAGCAACTGGGGGGACAGGGGACGTAATGGCTACACCTTC.

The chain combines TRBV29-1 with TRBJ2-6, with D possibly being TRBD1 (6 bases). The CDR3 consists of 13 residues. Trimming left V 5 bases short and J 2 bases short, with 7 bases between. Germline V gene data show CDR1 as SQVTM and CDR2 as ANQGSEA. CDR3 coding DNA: TGCAGCGTTCAGGGGACTGGGGCCAACGTCCTGACTTTC. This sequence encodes CSVQGTGANVLTF.

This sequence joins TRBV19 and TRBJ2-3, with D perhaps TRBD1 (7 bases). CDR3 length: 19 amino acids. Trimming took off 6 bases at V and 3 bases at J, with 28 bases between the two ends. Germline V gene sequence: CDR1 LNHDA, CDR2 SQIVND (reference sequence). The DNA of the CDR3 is TGTGCCAGTAGGCCCACCCCATTAAAACAGGGGAGGAATACAGATACGCAGTATTTT. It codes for CASRPTPLKQGRNTDTQYF.

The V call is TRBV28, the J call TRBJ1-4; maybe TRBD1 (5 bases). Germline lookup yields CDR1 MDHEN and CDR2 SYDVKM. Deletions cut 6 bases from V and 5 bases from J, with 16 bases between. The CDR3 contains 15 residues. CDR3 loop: CASRGAGATNEKLFF. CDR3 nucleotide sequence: TGTGCCAGCAGGGGTGCTGGGGCTACGAATGAAAAACTGTTTTTT.